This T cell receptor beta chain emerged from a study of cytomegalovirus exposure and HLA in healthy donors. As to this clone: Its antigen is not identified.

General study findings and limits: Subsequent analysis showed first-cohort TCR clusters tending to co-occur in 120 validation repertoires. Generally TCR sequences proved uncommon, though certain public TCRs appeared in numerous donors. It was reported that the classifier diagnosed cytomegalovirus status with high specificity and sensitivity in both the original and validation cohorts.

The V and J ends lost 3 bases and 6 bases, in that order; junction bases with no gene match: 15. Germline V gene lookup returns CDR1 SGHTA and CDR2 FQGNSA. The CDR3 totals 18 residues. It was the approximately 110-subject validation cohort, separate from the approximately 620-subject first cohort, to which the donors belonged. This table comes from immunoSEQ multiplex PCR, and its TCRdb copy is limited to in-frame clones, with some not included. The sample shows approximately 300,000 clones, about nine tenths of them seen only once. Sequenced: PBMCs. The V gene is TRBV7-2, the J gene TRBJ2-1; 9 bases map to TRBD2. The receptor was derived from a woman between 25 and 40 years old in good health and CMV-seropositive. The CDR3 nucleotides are TGTGCCAGCAGCTTTCCCCCCAATGCGGGGGGGCCGTCCAATGAGCAGTTCTTC. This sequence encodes CASSFPPNAGGPSNEQFF.